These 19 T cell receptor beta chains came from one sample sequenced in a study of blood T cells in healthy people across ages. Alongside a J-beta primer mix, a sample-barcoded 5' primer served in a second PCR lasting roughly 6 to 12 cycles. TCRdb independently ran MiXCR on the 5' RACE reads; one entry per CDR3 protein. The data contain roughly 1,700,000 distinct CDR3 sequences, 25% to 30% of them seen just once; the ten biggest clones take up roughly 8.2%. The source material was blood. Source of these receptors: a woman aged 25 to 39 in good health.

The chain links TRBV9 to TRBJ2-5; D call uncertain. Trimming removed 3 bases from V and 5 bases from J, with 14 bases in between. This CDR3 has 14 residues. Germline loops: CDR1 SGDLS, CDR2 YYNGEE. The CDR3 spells CASSAGHREETQYF. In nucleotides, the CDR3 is TGTGCCAGCAGCGCGGGCCACAGAGAGGAGACCCAGTACTTC.

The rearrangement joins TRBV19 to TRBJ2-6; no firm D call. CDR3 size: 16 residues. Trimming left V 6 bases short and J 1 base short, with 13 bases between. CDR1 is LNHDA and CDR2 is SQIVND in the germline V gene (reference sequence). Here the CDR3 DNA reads TGTGCCAGTAGCCCAAAGGGCAGATCTGGGGCCAACGTCCTGACTTTC. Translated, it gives CASSPKGRSGANVLTF.

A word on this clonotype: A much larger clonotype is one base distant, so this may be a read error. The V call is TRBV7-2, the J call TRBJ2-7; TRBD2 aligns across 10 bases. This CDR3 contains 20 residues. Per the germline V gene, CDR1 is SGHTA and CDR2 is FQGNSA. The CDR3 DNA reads TGTGCCAACAGCCCACGGCGCGAACGAGAGAGCGGGAGGGTAAGCTACGAGCAGTACTTC. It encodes CANSPRRERESGRVSYEQYF.

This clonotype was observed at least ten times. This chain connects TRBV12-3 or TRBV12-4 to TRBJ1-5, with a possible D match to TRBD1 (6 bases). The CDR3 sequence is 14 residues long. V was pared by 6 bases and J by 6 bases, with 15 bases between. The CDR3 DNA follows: TGTGCCAGCAGCCTTACAGGGTTCAGTCAGCCCCAGCATTTT. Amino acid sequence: CASSLTGFSQPQHF.

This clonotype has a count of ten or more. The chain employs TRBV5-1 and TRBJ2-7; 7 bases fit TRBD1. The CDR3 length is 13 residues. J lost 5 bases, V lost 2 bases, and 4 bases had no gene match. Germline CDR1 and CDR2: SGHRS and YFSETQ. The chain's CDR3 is CASSFLGGDEQYF. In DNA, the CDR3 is TGCGCCAGCAGCTTCTTAGGGGGCGACGAGCAGTACTTC. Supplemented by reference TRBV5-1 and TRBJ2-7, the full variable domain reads KAGVTQTPRYLIKTRGQQVTLSCSPISGHRSVSWYQQTPGQGLQFLFEYFSETQRNKGNFPGRFSGRQFSNSRSEMNVSTLELGDSALYLCASSFLGGDEQYFGPGTRLTVT.

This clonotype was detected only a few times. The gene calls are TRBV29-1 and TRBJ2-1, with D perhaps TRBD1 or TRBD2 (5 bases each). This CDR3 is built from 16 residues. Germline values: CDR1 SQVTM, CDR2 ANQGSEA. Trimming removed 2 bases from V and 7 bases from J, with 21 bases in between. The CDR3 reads CSVERLSGPVFNEQFF. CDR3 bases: TGCAGCGTTGAAAGACTATCGGGACCGGTTTTTAATGAGCAGTTCTTC.

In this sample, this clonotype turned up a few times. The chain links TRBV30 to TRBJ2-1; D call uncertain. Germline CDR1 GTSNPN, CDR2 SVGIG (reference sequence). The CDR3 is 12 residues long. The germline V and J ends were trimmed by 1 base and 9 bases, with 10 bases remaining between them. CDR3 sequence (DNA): TGTGCCTGGAGTGGCCAGGACGGTGAGCAGTTCTTC. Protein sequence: CAWSGQDGEQFF.

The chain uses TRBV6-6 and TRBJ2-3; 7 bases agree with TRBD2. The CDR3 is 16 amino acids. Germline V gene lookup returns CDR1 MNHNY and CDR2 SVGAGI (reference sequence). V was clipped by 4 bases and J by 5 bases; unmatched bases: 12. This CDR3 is CASSWEGGSYIDTQYF. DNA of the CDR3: TGTGCCAGCAGTTGGGAGGGCGGGAGTTATATAGATACGCAGTATTTT.

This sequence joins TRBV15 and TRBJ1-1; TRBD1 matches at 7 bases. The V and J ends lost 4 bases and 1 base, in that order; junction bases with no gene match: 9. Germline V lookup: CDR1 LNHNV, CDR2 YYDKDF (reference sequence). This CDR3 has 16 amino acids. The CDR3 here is CATSTPDRDRNTEAFF. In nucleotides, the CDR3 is TGTGCCACCAGCACCCCGGACCGGGACAGGAACACTGAAGCTTTCTTT.

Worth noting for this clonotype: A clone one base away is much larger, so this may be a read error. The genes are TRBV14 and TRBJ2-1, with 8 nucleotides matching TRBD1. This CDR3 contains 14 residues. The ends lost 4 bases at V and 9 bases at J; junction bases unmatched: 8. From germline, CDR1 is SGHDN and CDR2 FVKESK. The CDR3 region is CASSPQQGGGEQFF. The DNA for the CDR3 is TGTGCCAGCAGCCCACAACAGGGGGGCGGTGAGCAGTTCTTC.

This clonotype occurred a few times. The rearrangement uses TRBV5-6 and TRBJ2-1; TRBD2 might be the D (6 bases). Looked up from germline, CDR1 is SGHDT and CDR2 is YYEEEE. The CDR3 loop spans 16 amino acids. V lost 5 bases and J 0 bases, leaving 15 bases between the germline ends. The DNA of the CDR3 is TGTGCCAGCAGTGGTCCTTTAGCGGCCTCCTACAATGAGCAGTTCTTC. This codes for CASSGPLAASYNEQFF.

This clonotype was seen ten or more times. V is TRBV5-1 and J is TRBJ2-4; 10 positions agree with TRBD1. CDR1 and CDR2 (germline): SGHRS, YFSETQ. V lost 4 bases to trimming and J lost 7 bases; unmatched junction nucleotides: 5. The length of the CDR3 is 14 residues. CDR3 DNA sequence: TGCGCCAGCAGCCATGGGACAGGGGAGAACATTCAGTACTTC. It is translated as CASSHGTGENIQYF.

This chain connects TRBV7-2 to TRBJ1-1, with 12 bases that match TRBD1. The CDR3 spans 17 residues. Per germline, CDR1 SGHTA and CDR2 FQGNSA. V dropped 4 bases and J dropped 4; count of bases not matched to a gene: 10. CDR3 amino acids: CASSYPGQGARSTEAFF. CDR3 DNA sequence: TGTGCCAGCAGCTACCCGGGACAGGGGGCGCGGAGCACTGAAGCTTTCTTT.

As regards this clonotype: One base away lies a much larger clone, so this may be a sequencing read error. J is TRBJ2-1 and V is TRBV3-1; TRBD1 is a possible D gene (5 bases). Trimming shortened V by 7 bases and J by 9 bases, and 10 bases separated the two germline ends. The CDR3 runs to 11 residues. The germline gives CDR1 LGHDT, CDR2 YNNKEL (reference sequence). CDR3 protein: CASTLRGEQFF. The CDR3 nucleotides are TGTGCCAGCACCTTAAGGGGTGAGCAGTTCTTC.

In DNA, the CDR3 is TGCAGCGCCACCAGCACAGGGGCGGGCTACACCTTC. The encoded protein is CSATSTGAGYTF. V is TRBV29-1 and J is TRBJ1-2; TRBD1 aligns across 7 bases. The germline V gene has CDR1 SQVTM and CDR2 ANQGSEA. Trimming removed 7 bases from V and 8 bases from J; junction bases left unmatched: 10. The CDR3 sequence is 12 residues long.

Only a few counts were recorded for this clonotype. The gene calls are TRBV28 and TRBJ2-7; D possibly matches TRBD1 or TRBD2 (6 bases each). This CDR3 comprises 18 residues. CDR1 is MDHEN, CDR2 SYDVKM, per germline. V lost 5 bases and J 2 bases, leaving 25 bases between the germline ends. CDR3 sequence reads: CASSPGLGGPRRTYEQYF. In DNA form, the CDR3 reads TGTGCCAGCAGTCCAGGATTAGGGGGGCCGAGAAGGACCTACGAGCAGTACTTC.

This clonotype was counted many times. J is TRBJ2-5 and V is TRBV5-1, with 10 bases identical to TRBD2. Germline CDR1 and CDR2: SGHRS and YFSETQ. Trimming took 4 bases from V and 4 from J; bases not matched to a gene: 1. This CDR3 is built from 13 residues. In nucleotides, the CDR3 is TGCGCCAGCAGCGAGCGGGAGGGAGAGACCCAGTACTTC. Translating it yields CASSEREGETQYF.

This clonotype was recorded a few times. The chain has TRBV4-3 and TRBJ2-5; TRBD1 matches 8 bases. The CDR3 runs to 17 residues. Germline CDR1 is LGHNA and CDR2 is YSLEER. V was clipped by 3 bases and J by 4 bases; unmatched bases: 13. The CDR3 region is CASSQATGQGAGETQYF. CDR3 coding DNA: TGCGCCAGCAGCCAGGCTACGGGGCAGGGGGCTGGAGAGACCCAGTACTTC.

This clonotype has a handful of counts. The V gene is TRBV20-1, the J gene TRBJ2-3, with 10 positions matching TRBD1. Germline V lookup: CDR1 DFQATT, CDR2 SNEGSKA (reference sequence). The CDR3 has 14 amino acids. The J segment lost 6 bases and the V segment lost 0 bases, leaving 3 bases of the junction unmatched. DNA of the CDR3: TGCAGTGCTAGAGAGGGGGGACAGGGGGATACGCAGTATTTT. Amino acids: CSAREGGQGDTQYF.